The clone carrying this TCR beta chain appeared once. Antigen unknown. Profiled with immunoSEQ multiplex PCR; TCRdb holds only in-frame clones, not every one. The sample lists about 9,200 clones; 65% to 85% were seen once. The data stem from a study of tumor-infiltrating lymphocytes in localized non-small cell lung cancer. Turning to the study itself: Tumor tissue and non-adjacent uninvolved lung came from each patient. The study's findings and limits: T-cell fraction did not differ between immunotypes IM1 and IM2.

Looked up from germline, CDR1 is SGHNT and CDR2 is YYREEE (reference sequence). The CDR3 runs to 15 residues. Trimming removed 0 bases from V and 0 bases from J, with 7 bases in between. The chain combines TRBV5-4 with TRBJ1-3; no clear D gene. Sequencing used uninvolved lung tissue not adjacent to the tumor. The clonotype originates from a human donor with non-small cell lung cancer. DNA of the CDR3: TGTGCCAGCAGCTTGGATTCAGGCTCTGGAAACACCATATATTTT. It yields the protein CASSLDSGSGNTIYF.